These 28 T cell receptor beta chains were sequenced from one sample in a study of chemoradiotherapy in HPV16-positive cancers. Measured with immunoSEQ multiplex PCR; TCRdb has only the in-frame clones, and not every one. The data hold 50,000 to 55,000 clones, with about 88% observed a single time. The starting material was blood, obtained from a patient who underwent chemoradiotherapy. The receptors derive from a human donor with HPV-associated anogenital cancer.

This sequence joins TRBV7-8 and TRBJ2-7; D is ambiguous. Germline V CDR1 and CDR2: SGHVS, FQNEAQ. CDR3 length: 17 residues. V was cut by 1 base and J by 2 bases, with 18 bases left in between. The CDR3 here is CASSLVGANSIAYEQYF. DNA of the CDR3: TGTGCCAGCAGCTTAGTAGGAGCCAACAGCATAGCCTACGAGCAGTACTTC.

This clone appeared once. This rearrangement joins TRBV29-1 to TRBJ2-7; no firm D call. The CDR3 extends over 12 amino acids. Trimming pared 4 bases from V and 0 bases from J, leaving 7 bases between. Germline CDR1 is SQVTM and CDR2 is ANQGSEA. CDR3 sequence (DNA): TGCAGCGTTGTTGTCAGCTCCTACGAGCAGTACTTC. Residues: CSVVVSSYEQYF.

The chain has TRBV20-1 and TRBJ1-2; D gene uncertain. Germline V gives CDR1 DFQATT, CDR2 SNEGSKA (reference sequence). V was pared by 6 bases and J by 1 base, with 6 bases between. This CDR3 has 11 amino acids. This CDR3 is CSAKVNYGYTF. The CDR3 bases are TGCAGTGCCAAGGTTAACTATGGCTACACCTTC.

This chain uses TRBV6-1 with TRBJ2-5; no reliable D call. The CDR3 contains 13 residues. V lost 6 bases to trimming and J lost 3 bases, with 11 bases between them. Germline V lookup: CDR1 MNHNS, CDR2 SASEGT. DNA for the CDR3: TGTGCCAGCAGCTCCTGGGGTGAAGAGACCCAGTACTTC. Translated: CASSSWGEETQYF.

This chain links TRBV6-5 with TRBJ1-5; D gene ambiguous. CDR3 length: 15 amino acids. V was pared by 6 bases and J by 0 bases, with 12 bases between. Germline V gene lookup returns CDR1 MNHEY and CDR2 SVGAGI. The CDR3 region has the DNA TGTGCCAGCAGCCCGCGAAAGGATAGCAATCAGCCCCAGCATTTT. Its translation: CASSPRKDSNQPQHF.

This clone was seen just once. This chain joins TRBV11-2 and TRBJ2-2; 11 bases are shared with TRBD1. The CDR3 length is 15 residues. V was pared by 6 bases and J by 4 bases, with 4 bases of the junction left unmatched. In germline, CDR1 is SGHAT, CDR2 FQNNGV. The CDR3 loop is CASSSGTGGTGELFF. The CDR3 region has the DNA TGTGCCAGCAGTTCCGGGACAGGGGGCACCGGGGAGCTGTTTTTT.

In DNA, the CDR3 is TGCGCCAGCAGCCAAGACATCAGACAGGGGGCGGGCAATCAGCCCCAGCATTTT. This sequence encodes CASSQDIRQGAGNQPQHF. The chain has TRBV4-3 and TRBJ1-5; TRBD1 matches 10 bases. This CDR3 contains 18 residues. Germline V gene sequence: CDR1 LGHNA, CDR2 YSLEER. Trimming removed 0 bases from V and 2 bases from J; junction bases left unmatched: 7.

The rearrangement uses TRBV9 and TRBJ2-1, with 8 bases lining up with TRBD2. The CDR3 length is 15 residues. Germline V gives CDR1 SGDLS, CDR2 YYNGEE. The V segment lost 2 bases and the J segment 9 bases; nucleotides outside the gene matches: 10. The CDR3 DNA follows: TGTGCCAGCAGCGTCGGGACTAGGACGTACGGTGAGCAGTTCTTC. It is translated as CASSVGTRTYGEQFF.

In its sample, this clone was seen a few times. The J gene is TRBJ1-6, the V gene TRBV6-1; D uncertain. Germline values: CDR1 MNHNS, CDR2 SASEGT. Trimming pared 1 base from V and 9 bases from J, leaving 13 bases between. The CDR3 covers 15 residues. The CDR3 loop reads CASSEDDEGGSPLHF. The DNA for the CDR3 is TGTGCCAGCAGTGAAGATGACGAGGGTGGTTCACCCCTCCACTTT.

This sequence joins TRBV25-1 and TRBJ2-7; 8 nucleotides match TRBD2. Per the germline V gene, CDR1 is MGHDK and CDR2 is SYGVNS. The CDR3 is made up of 15 amino acids. After removal of 1 base from V and 4 bases from J, the junction contained 6 bases not matched to a gene. In nucleotides, the CDR3 is TGTGCCAGCAGTGAATTCAGCGGGAGAGCGTACGAGCAGTACTTC. This gives the protein CASSEFSGRAYEQYF.

The CDR3 spells CASSIVGHHSGANVLTF. CDR3 nucleotide sequence: TGTGCCAGTAGTATAGTGGGGCATCACTCTGGGGCCAACGTCCTGACTTTC. The rearrangement links TRBV19 to TRBJ2-6, with a possible D match to TRBD1 (5 bases). V gave up 1 base and J gave up 0 bases, with 10 bases separating them. The CDR3 extends over 17 amino acids. Germline V gives CDR1 LNHDA, CDR2 SQIVND (reference sequence). Filled out from reference TRBV19 and TRBJ2-6, the complete variable domain reads DGGITQSPKYLFRKEGQNVTLSCEQNLNHDAMYWYRQDPGQGLRLIYYSQIVNDFQKGDIAEGYSVSREKKESFPLTVTSAQKNPTAFYLCASSIVGHHSGANVLTFGAGSRLTVL.

This chain joins TRBV7-2 and TRBJ2-3, with TRBD2 matching over 10 bases. This CDR3 is 15 amino acids long. CDR1 and CDR2 from the germline V gene are SGHTA and FQGNSA. The V and J ends lost 2 bases and 4 bases, in that order; junction bases with no gene match: 3. CDR3 DNA: TGTGCCAGCAGCTTACTAGCGGGAGTCGCAGATACGCAGTATTTT. It yields the protein CASSLLAGVADTQYF.

The chain couples TRBV12-2 to TRBJ1-6. TRBV12-2 is deemed a pseudogene. There are 16 residues in the CDR3. The DNA of the CDR3 is TGTGCAAGTCGGTGCCTGCCCATATCCTATAATTCACCCCTCCACTTT. Protein sequence: CASRCLPISYNSPLHF.

The chain uses TRBV18 and TRBJ2-5; D remains ambiguous. Trimming took 3 bases from V and 5 from J, leaving 16 bases between them. This CDR3 contains 15 residues. Germline V CDR1 and CDR2: KGHSH, LQKENI. The CDR3 nucleotides are TGTGCCAGCTCACCTCCCACGGGCCACGGGGAGACCCAGTACTTC. It yields the protein CASSPPTGHGETQYF.

The V gene is TRBV7-2, the J gene TRBJ2-5; D assignment may be TRBD1 or TRBD2 (5 bases each). The V gene lost 2 bases and the J gene lost 3 bases, with 16 bases spanning the gap. This CDR3 has 16 residues. Germline CDR1 reads SGHTA; CDR2 reads FQGNSA. CDR3 region: CASSLRASRGEETQYF. In DNA form, the CDR3 reads TGTGCCAGCAGCTTAAGGGCTAGCCGAGGGGAAGAGACCCAGTACTTC.

This chain connects TRBV9 to TRBJ2-5; D is possibly TRBD2 (7 bases). This CDR3 spans 13 amino acids. Deletions cut 4 bases from V and 14 bases from J, with 21 bases between. Germline assignment: CDR1 SGDLS and CDR2 YYNGEE. The CDR3 loop is CASSPGGKRGQYF. The CDR3 nucleotides read TGTGCCAGCAGCCCCGGGGGGAAGCGGGGACAATACTTC. The whole variable domain, remainder taken from reference TRBV9 and TRBJ2-5, is DSGVTQTPKHLITATGQRVTLRCSPRSGDLSVYWYQQSLDQGLQFLIQYYNGEERAKGNILERFSAQQFPDLHSELNLSSLELGDSALYFCASSPGGKRGQYFGPGTRLLVL.

The V gene is TRBV6-4, the J gene TRBJ2-2; 7 bases are a match to TRBD1. The CDR3 is 14 amino acids. In germline, CDR1 is MRHNA, CDR2 SNTAGT. Trimming removed 6 bases from V and 5 bases from J; junction bases left unmatched: 6. The CDR3 loop is CASSSTGETGELFF. CDR3 nucleotides: TGTGCCAGCAGCTCAACAGGGGAGACCGGGGAGCTGTTTTTT.

The chain combines TRBV6-1 with TRBJ2-5; 12 nucleotides align to TRBD2. The CDR3 consists of 15 residues. After removal of 6 bases from V and 0 bases from J, the junction contained 2 bases not matched to a gene. Germline CDR1 MNHNS, CDR2 SASEGT. CDR3 region: CASRRLAGDQETQYF. The CDR3 nucleotides read TGTGCCAGCAGGAGACTAGCGGGGGACCAAGAGACCCAGTACTTC.

The rearrangement links TRBV29-1 to TRBJ1-5; tentative D call: TRBD1 (5 bases). The germline V gene encodes CDR1 SQVTM and CDR2 ANQGSEA. Between the trimmed V and J ends, which lost 6 bases and 3 bases, there was a span of 12 bases. The CDR3 has 13 residues. The CDR3, as DNA: TGCAGCGTCGGCGTAGGGGACAATCAGCCCCAGCATTTT. Translated, it gives CSVGVGDNQPQHF. Complete variable domain (other parts from reference TRBV29-1 and TRBJ1-5): SAVISQKPSRDICQRGTSLTIQCQVDSQVTMMFWYRQQPGQSLTLIATANQGSEATYESGFVIDKFPISRPNLTFSTLTVSNMSPEDSSIYLCSVGVGDNQPQHFGDGTRLSIL.

V is TRBV18 and J is TRBJ2-7; TRBD1 matches 9 bases. CDR3 size: 16 residues. Germline V lookup: CDR1 KGHSH, CDR2 LQKENI. V was pared by 0 bases and J by 0 bases, with 3 bases of the junction left unmatched. This CDR3 is CASSPPTGGFSYEQYF. CDR3 coding DNA: TGTGCCAGCTCACCACCGACAGGGGGATTCTCCTACGAGCAGTACTTC. Supplemented by reference TRBV18 and TRBJ2-7, the full variable domain reads NAGVMQNPRHLVRRRGQEARLRCSPMKGHSHVYWYRQLPEEGLKFMVYLQKENIIDESGMPKERFSAEFPKEGPSILRIQQVVRGDSAAYFCASSPPTGGFSYEQYFGPGTRLTVT.

V is TRBV7-2 and J is TRBJ1-1; 7 bases fit TRBD1. The germline V gene encodes CDR1 SGHTA and CDR2 FQGNSA. Trimming cost V 5 bases and J 0 bases; bases outside gene matches: 9. This CDR3 spans 16 amino acids. CDR3 sequence: CASSPITGALNTEAFF. DNA of the CDR3: TGTGCCAGCAGCCCCATAACAGGGGCATTGAACACTGAAGCTTTCTTT.

V gene TRBV6-1 combines with J gene TRBJ1-6; D gene uncertain. The CDR3 extends over 15 amino acids. CDR1 and CDR2 from the germline V gene are MNHNS and SASEGT. V was cut by 2 bases and J by 7 bases, with 12 bases left in between. This CDR3 reads CASSETYTGNSPLHF. The CDR3 region has the DNA TGTGCCAGCAGTGAAACGTATACCGGGAATTCACCCCTCCACTTT.

The J gene is TRBJ2-5, the V gene TRBV4-2; 8 nucleotides line up with TRBD2. Trimming removed 1 base from V and 5 bases from J; junction bases left unmatched: 9. The germline V gene encodes CDR1 LGHNA and CDR2 YNFKEQ. The CDR3 is 16 amino acids. CDR3 nucleotides: TGTGCCAGCAGCCAAGTCCTCAGCGGGGGTGGGGAGACCCAGTACTTC. The encoded protein is CASSQVLSGGGETQYF.

This clone was recorded once. The chain recombines TRBV4-3 with TRBJ2-3; 8 bases agree with TRBD2. The CDR3 has 15 amino acids. CDR1 is LGHNA, CDR2 YSLEER, per germline. V shed 4 bases, J shed 4 bases, and the junction held 7 bases outside the gene matches. The CDR3 loop is CASSPREGGPDTQYF. The CDR3 region has the DNA TGCGCCAGCAGCCCCCGGGAGGGGGGGCCAGATACGCAGTATTTT.

The V call is TRBV20-1, the J call TRBJ1-2, with TRBD1 matching over 7 bases. In germline, CDR1 is DFQATT, CDR2 SNEGSKA (reference sequence). The CDR3 extends over 11 amino acids. Losses at the gene ends were 3 bases for V and 8 bases for J; bases not matched to a gene: 3. The chain's CDR3 is CSASRQGGYTF. The DNA for the CDR3 is TGCAGTGCTAGCAGACAGGGAGGCTACACCTTC.

The rearrangement links TRBV7-2 to TRBJ2-1; TRBD2 matches 11 bases. The CDR3 consists of 14 residues. J lost 8 bases, V lost 3 bases, and 3 bases had no gene match. Germline CDR1 and CDR2: SGHTA and FQGNSA. This chain's CDR3 is CASSFTSGSYEQFF. CDR3 nucleotide sequence: TGTGCCAGCAGCTTCACTAGCGGGAGCTATGAGCAGTTCTTC.

CDR3 nucleotide sequence: TGTGCCAGCAGCGTCGGACAGGGGACCCACGAGCAGTACTTC. Amino acids: CASSVGQGTHEQYF. The chain carries TRBV9 and TRBJ2-7; the match to TRBD1 covers 9 bases. The CDR3 consists of 14 residues. The junction had 5 bases not matched to a gene; V was cut back by 2 bases and J by 5 bases. Germline V gene lookup returns CDR1 SGDLS and CDR2 YYNGEE.

The J gene is TRBJ1-4, the V gene TRBV2, with no clear D. Between the trimmed V and J ends, which lost 2 bases and 4 bases, there was a span of 14 bases. The CDR3 runs to 16 residues. CDR1 and CDR2 from the germline V gene are SNHLY and FYNNEI. The CDR3 DNA follows: TGTGCCAGCAGTGAATCTGGTACAGTTTTTAATGAAAAACTGTTTTTT. Translation: CASSESGTVFNEKLFF.